This TCR beta chain was obtained from a study of T cells in Graves' hyperthyroidism and ophthalmopathy (dated by TCRdb to between 2018 and 2020). Notes on the research overall: To identify distinguishing TCR V-J signatures, a discovery cohort of about 100 patients was used, comprising 40 to 45 with Graves' ophthalmopathy and around 60 with stable Graves' hyperthyroidism. Whether ophthalmopathy could be predicted prospectively was tested in an independent validation cohort made up of fewer than 20 hyperthyroidism patients plus 17 patients who later progressed to ophthalmopathy. The 75 to 100 discovery patients were divided at random into training and test sets in a 7:3 ratio. Thyroid tissue and blood T-cell repertoires from six Graves' hyperthyroidism patients were also compared in the study. After blood sampling, hyperthyroidism patients were treated with methimazole at a starting dose of 30 mg daily, and ophthalmopathy patients were treated with high-dose intravenous methylprednisolone. The paper reports TCR Vbeta CDR3 sequencing of about 140 peripheral blood samples: approximately 43 ophthalmopathy, around 80 hyperthyroidism and around 17 progressor patients. The paper's findings and limits, for the study overall: Most expanded thyroid clonotypes (frequency above 0.001) were also detected in blood, a finding suggesting that blood repertoires may reflect thyroid immune responses. No statistical method was used to fix the sample size in advance, and group allocation was not hidden from the investigators. In validation, progression to ophthalmopathy was predicted by the model with roughly 71% sensitivity and 72.22% specificity, a median of roughly six months before onset. A model built on a 13 V-J signature distinguished ophthalmopathy from stable hyperthyroidism, reaching about 88% sensitivity and about 81% specificity in cross-validation and 80%/75% in testing.

TCR beta CDR3 regions were amplified from RNA transcripts. The first round of RT-PCR for the TCR CDR3 was performed with the HTBI primer set and the Qiagen OneStep RT-PCR kit. Libraries were constructed in a second round of multiplex PCR, after which size selection and purification were performed. Sequencing of the libraries was done on an Illumina HiSeq2000 using paired-end 100 bp reads. The study's processing was this. SOAPnuke was used to process the raw data, removing reads that contained adapters or uncalled bases, had a mean Phred below 15, or lacked an exact match to the constant primer or identifier. High-quality paired reads were merged using COPE v1.2.5, and each unique nucleotide sequence was defined as a clonotype. Clonotypes were aligned to IMGT TRBV, TRBD and TRBJ reference segments using MiTCR v1.1. Only V-J combinations with frequency above 0.0001, covering about 99% of repertoires, were analysed. A TCS score was defined as the ratio between F50 (clonal expansion) and ExV (chaos), using BLOSUM62-based TCRdist between CDR3 peptides within each V-J. Welch's t-statistics and random forest reduced around 520 V-J features to 10 to 15, which were used in a naive Bayes classifier (R e1071). The similarity between thyroid and blood repertoires was quantified using the Morisita-Horn index. In TCRdb, the public reads were trimmed at Q25 with fastp and aligned with MiXCR, with productive beta chains retained. All rows with the same CDR3 protein become a single entry with the most common DNA and genes. The V and J calls reflect TCRdb's pipeline rather than the authors' work. The sample yields roughly 500,000 distinct CDR3 sequences; 35% to 50% were counted once. The top ten clonotypes cover roughly 45% of the sample.

The germline V gene yields MGHRA for CDR1 and YSYEKL for CDR2. Reading from cysteine to phenylalanine, the CDR3 counts 13 amino acids. The DNA shown is the 39-base CDR3, in frame from base 1. V drops 2 bases and J drops 4 bases, leaving 6 bases in between. This clonotype was seen only a few times. This clone's antigen is unknown. Base qualities are not at hand, and no much larger clone is one base apart. The study excluded patients with uncontrolled infections, other autoimmune diseases, pregnancy or lactation. Clinical symptoms, serum thyroxine and TRAb, thyroid ultrasound, and orbital computed tomography formed the basis for the diagnoses. Trizol reagent was used to extract total RNA, and RNA quality was then checked on an Agilent 2100 Bioanalyzer.

This sequence uses TRBV4-1 and TRBJ1-5; there is no confident call for the D gene. The sequence derives from an adult woman with Graves' disease, either hyperthyroidism or ophthalmopathy (not recorded which). Sequences were obtained from peripheral blood or thyroid tissue (not recorded which). The DNA sequence reads TGCGCCAGCAGCCAACCCCCTAATCAGCCCCAGCATTTT. Its coded protein is CASSQPPNQPQHF.